This T cell receptor (beta chain) was sequenced in a study of blood T cell repertoires in COVID-19. Study details: Samples taken during acute and convalescent COVID-19 were collected in the United States, Italy and Spain. T cells, B-cell-depleted T cells, or PBMCs supplied cDNA or gDNA.

In the original processing: Reference gene primers were amplified, and this amplification served to estimate nucleated cell counts. Assay: immunoSEQ multiplex PCR; the TCRdb copy retains only in-frame clones and omits some. V and J calls and clone size are copied from that table; D and trimming were computed from the DNA. The sample yields some 170,000 clones, 87% seen once. The clonotype comes from a woman in her forties or fifties with acute or convalescent COVID-19. Sequencing was done on a sample of peripheral blood.

This CDR3 is CASSIYSESTDTQYF. The CDR3 coding sequence is TGTGCCAGTAGTATCTATAGCGAGAGCACAGATACGCAGTATTTT. The rearrangement uses TRBV19 and TRBJ2-3; TRBD2 is a possible D gene (5 bases). V was trimmed by 3 bases and J by 0 bases, leaving 10 bases between them. The CDR3 is 15 residues long. Germline CDR1 is LNHDA and CDR2 is SQIVND (reference sequence).